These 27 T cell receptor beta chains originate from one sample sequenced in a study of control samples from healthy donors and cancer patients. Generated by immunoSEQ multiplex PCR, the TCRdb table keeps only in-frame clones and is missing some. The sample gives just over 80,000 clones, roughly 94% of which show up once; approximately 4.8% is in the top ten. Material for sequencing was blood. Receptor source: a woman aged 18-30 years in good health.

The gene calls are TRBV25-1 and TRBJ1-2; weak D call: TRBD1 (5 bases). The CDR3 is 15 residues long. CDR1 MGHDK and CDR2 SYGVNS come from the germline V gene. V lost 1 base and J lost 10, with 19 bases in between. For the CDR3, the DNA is TGTGCCAGCAGTGAATCCCTGGGGCGGGTCCCTACCTACACCTTC. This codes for CASSESLGRVPTYTF.

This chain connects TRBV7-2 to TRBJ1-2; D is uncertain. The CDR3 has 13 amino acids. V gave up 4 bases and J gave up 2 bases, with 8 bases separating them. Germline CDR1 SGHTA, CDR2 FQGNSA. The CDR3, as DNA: TGTGCCAGCAGCTCCGCGCCGAACTATGGCTACACCTTC. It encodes CASSSAPNYGYTF.

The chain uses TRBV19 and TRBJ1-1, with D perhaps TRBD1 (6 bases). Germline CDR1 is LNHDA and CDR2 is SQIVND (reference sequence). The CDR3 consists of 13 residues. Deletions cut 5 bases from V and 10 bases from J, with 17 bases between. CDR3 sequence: CASSVVSLGGAFF. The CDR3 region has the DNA TGTGCCAGTAGTGTTGTTTCGTTAGGGGGAGCTTTCTTT.

The CDR3 sequence is CASSLFPGQLTDTQYF. CDR3 DNA: TGTGCCAGCAGTCTTTTCCCGGGACAGCTCACAGATACGCAGTATTTT. The V gene is TRBV27, the J gene TRBJ2-3, with 7 bases identical to TRBD1. The ends lost 5 bases at V and 2 bases at J; junction bases unmatched: 10. CDR3 size: 16 residues. Germline V gives CDR1 MNHEY, CDR2 SMNVEV (reference sequence).

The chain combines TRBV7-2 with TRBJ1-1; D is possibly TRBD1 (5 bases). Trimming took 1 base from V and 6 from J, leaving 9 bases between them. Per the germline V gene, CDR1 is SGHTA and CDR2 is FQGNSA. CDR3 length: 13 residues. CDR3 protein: CASSLGGVPEAFF. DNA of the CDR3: TGTGCCAGCAGCTTAGGAGGGGTCCCTGAAGCTTTCTTT.

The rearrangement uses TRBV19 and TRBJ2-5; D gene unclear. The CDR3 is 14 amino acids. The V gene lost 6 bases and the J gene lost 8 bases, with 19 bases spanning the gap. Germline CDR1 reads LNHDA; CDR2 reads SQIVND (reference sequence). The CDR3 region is CASSKPQASGTQYF. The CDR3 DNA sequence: TGTGCCAGTAGCAAACCTCAGGCCTCCGGTACCCAGTACTTC.

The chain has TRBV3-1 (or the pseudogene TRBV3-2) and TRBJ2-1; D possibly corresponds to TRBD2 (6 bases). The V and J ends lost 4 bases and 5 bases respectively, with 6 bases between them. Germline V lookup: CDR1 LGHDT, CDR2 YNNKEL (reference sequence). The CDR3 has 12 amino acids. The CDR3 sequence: CASSRLDNEQFF. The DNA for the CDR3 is TGTGCCAGCAGCCGACTAGACAATGAGCAGTTCTTC.

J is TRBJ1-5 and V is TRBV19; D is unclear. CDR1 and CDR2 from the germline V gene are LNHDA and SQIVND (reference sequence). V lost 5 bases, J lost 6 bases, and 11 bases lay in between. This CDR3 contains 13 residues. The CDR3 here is CASSPGWGQPQHF. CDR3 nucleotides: TGTGCCAGTAGTCCCGGGTGGGGTCAGCCCCAGCATTTT.

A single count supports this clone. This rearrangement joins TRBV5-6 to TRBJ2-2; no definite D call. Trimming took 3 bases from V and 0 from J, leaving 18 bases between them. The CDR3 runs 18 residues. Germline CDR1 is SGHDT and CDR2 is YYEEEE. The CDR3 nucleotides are TGTGCCAGCAGCTCCCTAAGCGTGCGACTCTCGAACACCGGGGAGCTGTTTTTT. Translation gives CASSSLSVRLSNTGELFF.

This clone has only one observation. The CDR3 nucleotides read TGTGCCAGCAGGCGAGAGATTGCCGACGAGCAGTACTTC. Its protein is CASRREIADEQYF. The chain is built from TRBV7-2 and TRBJ2-7, with D unclear. Trimming removed 6 bases at V and 5 bases at J, with 14 bases between. This CDR3 is 13 amino acids long. Germline V gene lookup returns CDR1 SGHTA and CDR2 FQGNSA.

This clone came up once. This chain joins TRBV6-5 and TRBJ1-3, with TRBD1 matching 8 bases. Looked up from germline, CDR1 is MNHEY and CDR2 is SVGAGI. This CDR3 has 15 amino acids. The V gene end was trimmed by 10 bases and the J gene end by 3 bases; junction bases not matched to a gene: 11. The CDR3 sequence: CATYAQGAFGNTIYF. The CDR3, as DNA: TGTGCCACCTACGCCCAGGGGGCCTTTGGAAACACCATATATTTT.

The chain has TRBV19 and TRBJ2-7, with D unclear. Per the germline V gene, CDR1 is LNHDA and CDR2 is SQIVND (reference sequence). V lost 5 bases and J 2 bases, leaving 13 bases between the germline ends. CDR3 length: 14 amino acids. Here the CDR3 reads CASSAGRGTYEQYF. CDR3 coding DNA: TGTGCCAGTAGTGCCGGACGTGGGACCTACGAGCAGTACTTC.

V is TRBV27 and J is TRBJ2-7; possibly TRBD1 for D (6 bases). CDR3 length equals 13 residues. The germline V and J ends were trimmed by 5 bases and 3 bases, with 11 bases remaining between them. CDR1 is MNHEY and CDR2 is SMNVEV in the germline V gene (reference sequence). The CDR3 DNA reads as TGTGCCAGCAGTCAAGGGGGTAGCTACGAGCAGTACTTC. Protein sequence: CASSQGGSYEQYF.

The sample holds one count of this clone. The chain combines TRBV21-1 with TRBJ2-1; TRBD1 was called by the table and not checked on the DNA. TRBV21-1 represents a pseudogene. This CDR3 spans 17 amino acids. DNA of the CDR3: TGTGCCAGCAGCAAGGGGCGGCGGCCGACCTCCGATAATGAGCAGTTCTTC. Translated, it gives CASSKGRRPTSDNEQFF.

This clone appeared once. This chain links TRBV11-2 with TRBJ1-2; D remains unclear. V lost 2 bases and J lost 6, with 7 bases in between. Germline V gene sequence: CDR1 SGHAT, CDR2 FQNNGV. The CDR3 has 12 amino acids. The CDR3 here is CASSLLGHGYTF. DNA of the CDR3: TGTGCCAGCAGCTTACTGGGTCATGGCTACACCTTC.

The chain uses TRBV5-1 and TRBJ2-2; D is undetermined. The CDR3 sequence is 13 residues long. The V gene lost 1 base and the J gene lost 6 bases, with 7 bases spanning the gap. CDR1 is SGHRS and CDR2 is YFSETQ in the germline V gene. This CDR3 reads CASSLLVAGELFF. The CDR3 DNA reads TGCGCCAGCAGCTTGCTTGTGGCCGGGGAGCTGTTTTTT.

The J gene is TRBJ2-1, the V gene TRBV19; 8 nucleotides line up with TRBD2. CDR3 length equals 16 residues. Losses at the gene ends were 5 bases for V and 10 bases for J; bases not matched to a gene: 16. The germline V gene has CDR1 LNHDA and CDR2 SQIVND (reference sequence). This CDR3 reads CASSLPVIPGGREQFF. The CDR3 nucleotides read TGTGCCAGTAGTCTCCCTGTTATTCCGGGAGGGCGAGAGCAGTTCTTC.

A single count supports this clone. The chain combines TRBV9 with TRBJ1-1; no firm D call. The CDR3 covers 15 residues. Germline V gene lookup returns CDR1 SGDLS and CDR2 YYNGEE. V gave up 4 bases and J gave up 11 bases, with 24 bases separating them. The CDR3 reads CASSPSGRTPPEAFF. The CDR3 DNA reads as TGTGCCAGCAGCCCCAGTGGCAGGACCCCGCCCGAGGCTTTCTTT.

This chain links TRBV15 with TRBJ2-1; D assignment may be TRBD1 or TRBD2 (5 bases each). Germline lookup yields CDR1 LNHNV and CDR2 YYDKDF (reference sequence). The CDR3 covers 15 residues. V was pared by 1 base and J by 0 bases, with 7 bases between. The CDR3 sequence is CATSRGGDSYNEQFF. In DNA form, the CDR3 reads TGTGCCACCAGCAGAGGAGGGGACTCCTACAATGAGCAGTTCTTC.

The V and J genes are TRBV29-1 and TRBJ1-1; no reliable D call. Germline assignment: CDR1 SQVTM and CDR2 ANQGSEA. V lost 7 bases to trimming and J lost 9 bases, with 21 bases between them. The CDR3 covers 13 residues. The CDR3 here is CSADFPERNKAFF. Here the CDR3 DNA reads TGCAGCGCCGATTTTCCTGAGAGGAATAAAGCTTTCTTT.

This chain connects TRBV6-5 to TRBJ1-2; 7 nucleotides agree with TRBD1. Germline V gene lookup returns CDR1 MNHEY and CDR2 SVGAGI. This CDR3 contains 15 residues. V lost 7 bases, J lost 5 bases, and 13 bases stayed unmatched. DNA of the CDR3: TGTGCCAGCACAACCCTACCAGGGGGAAGTTATGGCTACACCTTC. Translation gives CASTTLPGGSYGYTF.

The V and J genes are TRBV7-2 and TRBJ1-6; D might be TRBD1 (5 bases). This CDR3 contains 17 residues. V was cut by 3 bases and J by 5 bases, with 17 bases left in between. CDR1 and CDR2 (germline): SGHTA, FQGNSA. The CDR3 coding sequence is TGTGCCAGCAGCTTGGAAATAGGGGCGGCAAATAATTCACCCCTCCACTTT. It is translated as CASSLEIGAANNSPLHF.

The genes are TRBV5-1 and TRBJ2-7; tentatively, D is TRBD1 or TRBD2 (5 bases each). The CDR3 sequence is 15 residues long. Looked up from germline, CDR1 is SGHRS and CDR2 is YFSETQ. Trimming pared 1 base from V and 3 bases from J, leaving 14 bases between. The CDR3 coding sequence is TGCGCCAGCAGCTTGAGGGCAGGGACGTTCTACGAGCAGTACTTC. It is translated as CASSLRAGTFYEQYF.

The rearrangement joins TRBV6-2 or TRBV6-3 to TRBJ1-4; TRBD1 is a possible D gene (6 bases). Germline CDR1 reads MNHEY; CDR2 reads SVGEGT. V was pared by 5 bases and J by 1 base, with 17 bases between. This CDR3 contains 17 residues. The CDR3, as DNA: TGTGCCAGCAGTCAAGTCTCGGACAGACGAACTAATGAAAAACTGTTTTTT. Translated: CASSQVSDRRTNEKLFF.

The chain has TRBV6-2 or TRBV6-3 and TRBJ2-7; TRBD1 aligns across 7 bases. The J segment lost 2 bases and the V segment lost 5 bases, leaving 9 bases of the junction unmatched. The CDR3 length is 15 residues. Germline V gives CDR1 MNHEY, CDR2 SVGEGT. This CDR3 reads CASSTLGTAAYEQYF. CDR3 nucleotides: TGTGCCAGCAGTACCTTGGGGACAGCCGCCTACGAGCAGTACTTC.

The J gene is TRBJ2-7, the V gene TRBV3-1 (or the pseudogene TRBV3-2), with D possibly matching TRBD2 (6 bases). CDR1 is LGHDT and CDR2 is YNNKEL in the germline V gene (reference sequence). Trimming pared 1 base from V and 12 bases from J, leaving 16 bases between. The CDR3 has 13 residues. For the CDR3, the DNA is TGTGCCAGCAGCCAAGCCCGGGAGTCGAGTCGGTACTTC. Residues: CASSQARESSRYF.

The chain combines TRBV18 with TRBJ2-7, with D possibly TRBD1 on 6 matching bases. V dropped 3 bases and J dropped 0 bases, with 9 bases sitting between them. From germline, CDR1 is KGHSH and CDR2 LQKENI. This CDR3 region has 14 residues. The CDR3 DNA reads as TGTGCCAGCTCACCCGGACAGACCTCCTACGAGCAGTACTTC. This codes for CASSPGQTSYEQYF.